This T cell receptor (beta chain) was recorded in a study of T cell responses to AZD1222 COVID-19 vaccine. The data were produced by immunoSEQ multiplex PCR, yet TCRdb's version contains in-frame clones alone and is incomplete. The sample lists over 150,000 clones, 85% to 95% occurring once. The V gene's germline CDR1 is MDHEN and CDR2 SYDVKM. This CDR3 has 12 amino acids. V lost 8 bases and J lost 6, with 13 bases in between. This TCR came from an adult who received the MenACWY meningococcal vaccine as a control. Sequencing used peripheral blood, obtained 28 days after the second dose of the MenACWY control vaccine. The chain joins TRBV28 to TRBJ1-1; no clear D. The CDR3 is CASRARLSEAFF. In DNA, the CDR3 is TGTGCCAGCCGGGCCCGACTGTCTGAAGCTTTCTTT.